In its sample, the clone carrying this T cell receptor beta chain was seen many times. Its antigen is not known. In the ophthalmopathy cohort, Clinical Activity Score was at least 3, NOSPECS grade at least 4, and duration under 3 months. It was RNA transcripts that yielded the amplified TCR beta CDR3 regions. With the HTBI primer set, the TCR CDR3 went through a first round of RT-PCR. From the multiplex PCR reads, TCRdb called clonotypes with MiXCR, one entry per CDR3 protein. The table lists under 350,000 distinct CDR3 sequences, about a sixth of them singletons. Germline CDR1 reads SNHLY; CDR2 reads FYNNEI. V lost 7 bases and J lost 2, with 8 bases in between. This CDR3 is 12 amino acids long. The entry originates in a study of T cells in Graves' hyperthyroidism and ophthalmopathy. Findings and limits, study-wide: Blood samples included most of the expanded thyroid clonotypes exceeding 0.001. Ophthalmopathy was separated from stable hyperthyroidism by a 13 V-J model. Ophthalmopathy onset followed model prediction by a median about six months.

Sample: blood. The TCR sequence derives from a woman aged 55-69 years with Graves' ophthalmopathy. The chain carries TRBV2 and TRBJ2-5; D uncertain. This CDR3 is CASMSNQETQYF. In nucleotides, the CDR3 is TGTGCCAGCATGAGCAATCAAGAGACCCAGTACTTC.